This TCR beta chain derives from a study of T cell changes during pregnancy in multiple sclerosis. This CDR3 contains 15 residues. V trimming: 8 bases; J trimming: 5 bases; junction bases outside the gene matches: 10. Germline CDR1 MGHDK, CDR2 SYGVNS. The repertoire was sequenced with immunoSEQ multiplex PCR; TCRdb's copy has only in-frame clones and lacks some. This sample carries under 30,000 clones, 90% to 95% of them seen once, and the ten largest clones take roughly 0.4%. J is TRBJ1-4 and V is TRBV25-1; 8 bases line up with TRBD1. This receptor was obtained from a female donor with multiple sclerosis, enrolled in a pregnancy study. The sequenced sample was CD4+ T cells from peripheral blood mononuclear cells, obtained after pregnancy. The CDR3 bases are TGTGCCAGCGCCTCATCGCGGGACAGGAATGAAAAACTGTTTTTT. It codes for CASASSRDRNEKLFF.